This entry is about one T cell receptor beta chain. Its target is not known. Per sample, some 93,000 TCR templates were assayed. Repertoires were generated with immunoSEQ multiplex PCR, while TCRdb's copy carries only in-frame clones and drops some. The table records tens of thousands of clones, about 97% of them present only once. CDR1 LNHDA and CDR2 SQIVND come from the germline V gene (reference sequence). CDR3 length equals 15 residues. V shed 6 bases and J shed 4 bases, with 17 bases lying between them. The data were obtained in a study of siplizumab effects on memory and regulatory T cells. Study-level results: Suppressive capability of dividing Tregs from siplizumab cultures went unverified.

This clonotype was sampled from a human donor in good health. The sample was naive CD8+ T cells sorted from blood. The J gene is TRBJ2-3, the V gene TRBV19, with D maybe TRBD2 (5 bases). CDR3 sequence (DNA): TGTGCCAGTAGCCTACTTGGGGAGAGGGCAGATACGCAGTATTTT. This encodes CASSLLGERADTQYF. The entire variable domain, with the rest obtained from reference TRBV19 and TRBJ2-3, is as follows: DGGITQSPKYLFRKEGQNVTLSCEQNLNHDAMYWYRQDPGQGLRLIYYSQIVNDFQKGDIAEGYSVSREKKESFPLTVTSAQKNPTAFYLCASSLLGERADTQYFGPGTRLTVL.